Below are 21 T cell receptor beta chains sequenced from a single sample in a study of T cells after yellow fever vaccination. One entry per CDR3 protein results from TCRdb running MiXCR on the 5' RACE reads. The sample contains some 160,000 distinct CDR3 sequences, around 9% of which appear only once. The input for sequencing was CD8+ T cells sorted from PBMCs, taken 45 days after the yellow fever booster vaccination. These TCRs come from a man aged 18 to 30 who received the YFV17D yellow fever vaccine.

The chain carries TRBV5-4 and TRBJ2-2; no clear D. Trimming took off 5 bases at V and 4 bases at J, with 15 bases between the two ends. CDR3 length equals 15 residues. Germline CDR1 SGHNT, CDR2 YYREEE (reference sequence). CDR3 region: CASRADIAGTGELFF. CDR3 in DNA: TGTGCCAGCAGGGCTGATATAGCTGGCACCGGGGAGCTGTTTTTT.

The CDR3 sequence is CAWSVSGRYNEQFF. CDR3 sequence (DNA): TGTGCCTGGAGTGTATCGGGGAGATACAATGAGCAGTTCTTC. The chain carries TRBV30 and TRBJ2-1; D is perhaps TRBD2 (5 bases). CDR3 length: 14 residues. V was cut by 0 bases and J by 4 bases, with 10 bases left in between. From germline, CDR1 is GTSNPN and CDR2 SVGIG (reference sequence). The full variable domain, in which reference TRBV30 and TRBJ2-1 provide the parts outside the CDR3, is SQTIHQWPATLVQPVGSPLSLECTVEGTSNPNLYWYRQAAGRGLQLLFYSVGIGQISSEVPQNLSASRPQDRQFILSSKKLLLSDSGFYLCAWSVSGRYNEQFFGPGTRLTVL.

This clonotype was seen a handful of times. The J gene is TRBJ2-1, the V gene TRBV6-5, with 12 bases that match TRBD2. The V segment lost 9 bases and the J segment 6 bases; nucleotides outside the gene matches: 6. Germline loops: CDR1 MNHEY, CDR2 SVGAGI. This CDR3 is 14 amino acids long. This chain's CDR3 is CASHRTSGANEQFF. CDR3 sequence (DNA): TGTGCCAGTCATAGGACTAGCGGGGCCAATGAGCAGTTCTTC.

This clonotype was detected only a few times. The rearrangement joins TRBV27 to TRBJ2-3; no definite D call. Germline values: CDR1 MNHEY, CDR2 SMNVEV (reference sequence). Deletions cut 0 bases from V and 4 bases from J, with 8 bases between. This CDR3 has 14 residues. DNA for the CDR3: TGTGCCAGCAGTTTATCGTCTAGGGCAGATACGCAGTATTTT. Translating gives CASSLSSRADTQYF.

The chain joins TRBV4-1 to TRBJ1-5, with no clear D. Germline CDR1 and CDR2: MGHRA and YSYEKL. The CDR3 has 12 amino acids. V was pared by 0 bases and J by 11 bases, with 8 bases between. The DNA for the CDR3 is TGCGCCAGCAGCCAAGAACAATGGGCCCAGCATTTT. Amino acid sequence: CASSQEQWAQHF.

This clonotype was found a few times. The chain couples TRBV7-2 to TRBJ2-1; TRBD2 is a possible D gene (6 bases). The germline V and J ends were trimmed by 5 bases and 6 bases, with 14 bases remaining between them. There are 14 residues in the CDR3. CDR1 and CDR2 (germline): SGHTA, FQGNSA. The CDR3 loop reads CASSPVGSGNEQFF. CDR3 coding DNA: TGTGCCAGCAGCCCAGTGGGTAGCGGCAATGAGCAGTTCTTC.

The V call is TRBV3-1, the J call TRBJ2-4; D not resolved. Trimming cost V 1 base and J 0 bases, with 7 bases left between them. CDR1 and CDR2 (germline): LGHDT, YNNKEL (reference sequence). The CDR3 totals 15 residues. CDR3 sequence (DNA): TGTGCCAGCAGCCAAGTTTTCCTAGCCAAAAACATTCAGTACTTC. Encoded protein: CASSQVFLAKNIQYF.

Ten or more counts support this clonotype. In DNA form, the CDR3 reads TGTGCCAGCAGAACCGGGGCCTCTACGTTCTTC. It yields the protein CASRTGASTFF. The J gene is TRBJ2-1, the V gene TRBV6-5; the D call may be TRBD1 or TRBD2 (5 bases each). V was trimmed by 6 bases and J by 15 bases, leaving 15 bases between them. Germline V gene data show CDR1 as MNHEY and CDR2 as SVGAGI. The CDR3 sequence is 11 residues long.

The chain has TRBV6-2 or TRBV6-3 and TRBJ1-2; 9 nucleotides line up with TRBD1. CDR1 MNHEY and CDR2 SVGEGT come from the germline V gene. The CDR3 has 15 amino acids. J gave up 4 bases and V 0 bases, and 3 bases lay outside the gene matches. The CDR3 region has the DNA TGTGCCAGCAGTTACTCGGACAGGGGTGCCTATGGCTACACCTTC. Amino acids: CASSYSDRGAYGYTF.

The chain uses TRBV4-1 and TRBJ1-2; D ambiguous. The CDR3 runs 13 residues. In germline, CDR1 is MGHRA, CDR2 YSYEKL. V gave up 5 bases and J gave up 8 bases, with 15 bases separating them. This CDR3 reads CASSALGSEGYTF. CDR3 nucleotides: TGCGCCAGCAGCGCTTTGGGCTCAGAAGGCTACACCTTC.

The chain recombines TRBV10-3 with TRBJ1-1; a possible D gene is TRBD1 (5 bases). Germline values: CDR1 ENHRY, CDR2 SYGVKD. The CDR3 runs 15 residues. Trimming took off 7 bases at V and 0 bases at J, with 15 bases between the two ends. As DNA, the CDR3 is TGTGCCATCAAGCAGGGCCATGGCATGAACACTGAAGCTTTCTTT. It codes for CAIKQGHGMNTEAFF.

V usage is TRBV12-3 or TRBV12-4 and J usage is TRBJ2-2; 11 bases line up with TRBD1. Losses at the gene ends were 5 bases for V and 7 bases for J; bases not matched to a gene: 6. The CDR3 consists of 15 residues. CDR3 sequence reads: CASSRTGGEIGELFF. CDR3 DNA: TGTGCCAGCAGTCGGACAGGGGGCGAAATCGGGGAGCTGTTTTTT.

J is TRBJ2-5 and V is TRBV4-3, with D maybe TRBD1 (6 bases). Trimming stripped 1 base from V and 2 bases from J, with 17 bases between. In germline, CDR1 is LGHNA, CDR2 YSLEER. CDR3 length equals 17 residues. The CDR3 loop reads CASSQVWGRVRQETQYF. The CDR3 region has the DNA TGCGCCAGCAGCCAAGTCTGGGGGCGAGTGAGGCAAGAGACCCAGTACTTC.

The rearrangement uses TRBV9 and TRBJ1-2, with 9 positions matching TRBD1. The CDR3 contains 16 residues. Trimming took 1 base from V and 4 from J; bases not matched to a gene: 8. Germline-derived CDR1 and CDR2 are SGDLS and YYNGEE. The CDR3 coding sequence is TGTGCCAGCAGCGTAAACAGGGGGCCCCTCGGCTATGGCTACACCTTC. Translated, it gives CASSVNRGPLGYGYTF.

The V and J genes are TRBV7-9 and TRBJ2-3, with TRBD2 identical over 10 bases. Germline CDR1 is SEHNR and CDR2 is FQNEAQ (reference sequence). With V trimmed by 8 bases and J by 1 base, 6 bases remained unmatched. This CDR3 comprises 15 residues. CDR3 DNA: TGTGCCAGCGGCCCCGGGACTAGCGGCACAGATACGCAGTATTTT. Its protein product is CASGPGTSGTDTQYF.

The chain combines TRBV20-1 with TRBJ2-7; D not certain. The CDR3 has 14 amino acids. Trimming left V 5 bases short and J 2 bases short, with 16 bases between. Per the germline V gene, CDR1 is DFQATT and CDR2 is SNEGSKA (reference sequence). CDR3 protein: CSAFDTLFTYEQYF. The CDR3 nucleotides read TGCAGTGCTTTTGACACCTTATTTACCTACGAGCAGTACTTC.

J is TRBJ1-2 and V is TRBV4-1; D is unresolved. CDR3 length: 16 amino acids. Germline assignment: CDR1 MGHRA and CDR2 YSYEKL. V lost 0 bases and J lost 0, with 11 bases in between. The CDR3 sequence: CASSQDGRVANYGYTF. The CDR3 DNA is TGCGCCAGCAGCCAAGATGGAAGGGTAGCTAACTATGGCTACACCTTC.

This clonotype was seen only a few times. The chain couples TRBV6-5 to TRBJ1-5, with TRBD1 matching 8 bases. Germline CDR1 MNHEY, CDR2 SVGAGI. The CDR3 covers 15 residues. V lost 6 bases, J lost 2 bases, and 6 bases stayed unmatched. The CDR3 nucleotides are TGTGCCAGCAGCGCCGGGACAGGAGGCAATCAGCCCCAGCATTTT. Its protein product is CASSAGTGGNQPQHF.

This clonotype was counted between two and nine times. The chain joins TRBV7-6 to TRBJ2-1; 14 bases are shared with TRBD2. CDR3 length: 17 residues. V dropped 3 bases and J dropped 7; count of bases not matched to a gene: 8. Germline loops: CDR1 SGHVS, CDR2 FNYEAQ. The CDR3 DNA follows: TGTGCCAGCAGCTTGAGACTAGCGGGGGGGCCGGGGAATGAGCAGTTCTTC. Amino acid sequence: CASSLRLAGGPGNEQFF.

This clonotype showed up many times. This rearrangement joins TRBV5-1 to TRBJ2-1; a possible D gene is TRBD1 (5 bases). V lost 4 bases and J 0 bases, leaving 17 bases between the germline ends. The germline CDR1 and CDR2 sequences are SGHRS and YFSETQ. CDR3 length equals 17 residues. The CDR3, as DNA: TGCGCCAGCAGCACCCTCGGCAGGGCATTCTCCTACAATGAGCAGTTCTTC. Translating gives CASSTLGRAFSYNEQFF.

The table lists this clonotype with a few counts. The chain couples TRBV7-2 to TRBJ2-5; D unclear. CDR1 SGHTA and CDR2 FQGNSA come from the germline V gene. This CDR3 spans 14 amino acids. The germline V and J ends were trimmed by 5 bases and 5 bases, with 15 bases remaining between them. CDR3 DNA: TGTGCCAGCAGCCTTAGGGAATTCGGGGAGACCCAGTACTTC. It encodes CASSLREFGETQYF. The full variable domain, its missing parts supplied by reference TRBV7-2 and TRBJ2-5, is GAGVSQSPSNKVTEKGKDVELRCDPISGHTALYWYRQSLGQGLEFLIYFQGNSAPDKSGLPSDRFSAERTGGSVSTLTIQRTQQEDSAVYLCASSLREFGETQYFGPGTRLLVL.